The clone carrying this T cell receptor beta chain was counted a few times. The antigen remains unidentified. Germline assignment: CDR1 DFQATT and CDR2 SNEGSKA (reference sequence). This CDR3 has 16 amino acids. Trimming removed 3 bases from V and 5 bases from J; junction bases left unmatched: 10. The sample belongs to a study of CD8 T cells in ankylosing spondylitis. General observations from the study: Disease-linked clones reportedly showed significant enrichment in matched ankylosing spondylitis synovial fluid.

Making the TCR beta libraries involved quantitative 5'-RACE with molecular barcodes. One entry per CDR3 protein, called by TCRdb with MiXCR from the 5' RACE reads. Of hundreds of thousands of distinct CDR3 sequences in the sample, 20% were seen once. Specimen: blood, either unsorted or a sorted T cell fraction (not recorded which). This clonotype was obtained from a male donor with ankylosing spondylitis or in good health (not recorded which). This chain uses TRBV20-1 with TRBJ2-2; 9 bases agree with TRBD1. CDR3: CSASVDRGMRTGELFF. CDR3 nucleotide sequence: TGCAGTGCTAGCGTAGACAGGGGGATGAGGACCGGGGAGCTGTTTTTT.